These 6 T cell receptor beta chains came from one sample sequenced in a study of T cell repertoires in cytomegalovirus infection. These TCRs' antigens remain unknown. TCRdb redid the calling of the reads with MiXCR, one entry per CDR3 protein. The data show about 900,000 distinct CDR3 sequences, with about 33% seen just once and about an eighth held by the top ten. The sequenced sample was cultured CD8+ T cells from PBMCs, obtained from culture after CMV antigen stimulation. These receptor sequences come from a human donor in good health (CMV status not recorded). Some clones in this sample may be carry-over from other donors' samples.

This clonotype appeared a few times. This chain joins TRBV7-9 and TRBJ2-1; either TRBD1 or TRBD2 may fit D (5 bases each). This CDR3 has 15 residues. Per germline, CDR1 SEHNR and CDR2 FQNEAQ (reference sequence). Trimming stripped 6 bases from V and 2 bases from J, with 14 bases between. CDR3 nucleotide sequence: TGTGCCAGCAGTCCTCCGGGACGGCCCTACAATGAGCAGTTCTTC. This codes for CASSPPGRPYNEQFF. The full variable domain, with the rest looked up from reference TRBV7-9 and TRBJ2-1, is DTGVSQNPRHKITKRGQNVTFRCDPISEHNRLYWYRQTLGQGPEFLTYFQNEAQLEKSRLLSDRFSAERPKGSFSTLEIQRTEQGDSAMYLCASSPPGRPYNEQFFGPGTRLTVL.

The chain joins TRBV27 to TRBJ1-6; D is unresolved. This CDR3 region has 13 residues. Trimming cost V 3 bases and J 7 bases, with 7 bases left between them. Per germline, CDR1 MNHEY and CDR2 SMNVEV (reference sequence). The CDR3 bases are TGTGCCAGCAGTTTCGCGGGAAATTCACCCCTCCACTTT. It yields the protein CASSFAGNSPLHF.

This clonotype came up many times. The genes are TRBV7-6 and TRBJ2-1; D unresolved. This CDR3 is built from 15 residues. Germline V gene lookup returns CDR1 SGHVS and CDR2 FNYEAQ. Trimming left V 1 base short and J 2 bases short, with 9 bases between. CDR3 amino acids: CASSLGASTYNEQFF. The CDR3 nucleotides are TGTGCCAGCAGCTTAGGGGCTTCGACCTACAATGAGCAGTTCTTC.

This rearrangement joins TRBV28 to TRBJ2-3; tentatively, D is TRBD2 (8 bases). Per germline, CDR1 MDHEN and CDR2 SYDVKM. The CDR3 sequence is 18 residues long. Trimming pared 4 bases from V and 2 bases from J, leaving 22 bases between. CDR3 sequence (DNA): TGTGCCAGCAGTTCCCAGGGGGGGGCGGGGGGTAACACAGATACGCAGTATTTT. Translating it yields CASSSQGGAGGNTDTQYF.

A few counts support this clonotype. The genes are TRBV19 and TRBJ1-2; D unclear. The CDR3 covers 15 residues. Germline V CDR1 and CDR2: LNHDA, SQIVND (reference sequence). V lost 8 bases and J lost 9, with 25 bases in between. CDR3 residues: CASSGYQRIIESYTF. The CDR3 DNA reads as TGTGCCAGTTCTGGTTACCAGCGGATAATAGAAAGCTACACCTTC.

The rearrangement joins TRBV10-3 to TRBJ2-7; D might be TRBD1 (6 bases). This CDR3 is built from 13 residues. Looked up from germline, CDR1 is ENHRY and CDR2 is SYGVKD. V lost 10 bases and J lost 0, with 13 bases in between. This CDR3 is CATGGGSSYEQYV. CDR3 in DNA: TGTGCCACTGGGGGCGGAAGCTCCTACGAGCAGTACGTC.